This T cell receptor beta chain was documented in a study of T-cell memory formation after mild COVID-19. In the study overall: TCR clusters mostly belonged to single donors. The study, taken as a whole, reports: The study detected some responding clones in pre-infection memory, suggesting cross-reactive memory joined. A balance of CD4 and CD8 characterized clones contracting day 15 to 85, whereas later expanders leaned CD4+.

Concerning this clonotype itself: Its specificity is unknown.

TCRdb passed the 5' RACE reads through MiXCR, listing each CDR3 protein once. The sample shows roughly 200,000 distinct CDR3 sequences, 20% to 25% of them seen only once. Sequencing was performed on PBMCs or a T cell subset sorted from them (not recorded which). This receptor was obtained from an adult woman who had mild COVID-19 (a few samples of this study predate the infection). Cell type and time point are not known.

The DNA of the CDR3 is TGTGCCAGCAGTGAGGGTAGGCACACTGAAGCTTTCTTT. Translating gives CASSEGRHTEAFF. The genes are TRBV25-1 and TRBJ1-1; no reliable D call. The V gene lost 3 bases and the J gene lost 3 bases, with 8 bases spanning the gap. Germline CDR1 and CDR2: MGHDK and SYGVNS. CDR3 length: 13 residues. The full variable domain, completed using reference TRBV25-1 and TRBJ1-1, is EADIYQTPRYLVIGTGKKITLECSQTMGHDKMYWYQQDPGMELHLIHYSYGVNSTEKGDLSSESTVSRIRTEHFPLTLESARPSHTSQYLCASSEGRHTEAFFGQGTRLTVV.